The 30 T cell receptor beta chains reported below all come from one sample, sequenced in a study of T cells after yellow fever vaccination. MiXCR, run by TCRdb on the 5' RACE reads, gives a single entry per CDR3 protein. The repertoire consists of about 550,000 distinct CDR3 sequences, with roughly 19% occurring once and the leading ten covering 14%. Material: PBMCs, obtained 15 days after the yellow fever booster vaccination. All receptors come from a man under 40 who received the YFV17D yellow fever vaccine.

A few counts support this clonotype. The V gene is TRBV6-1, the J gene TRBJ2-7; perhaps D is TRBD1 or TRBD2 (5 bases each). The CDR3 consists of 15 residues. V lost 7 bases and J lost 5, with 21 bases in between. The germline CDR1 and CDR2 sequences are MNHNS and SASEGT. The CDR3 spells CASIRDPTGSHEQYF. Written as DNA, the CDR3 is TGTGCCAGCATCCGGGACCCCACTGGGTCCCACGAGCAGTACTTC.

CDR3 nucleotides: TGCGCCCCAGCTTGGTATAGGGTTGGATGCAATCAGCCCCAGCATTTT. As protein: CAPAWYRVGCNQPQHF. This chain connects TRBV5-1 to TRBJ1-5; no firm D call. With 10 bases removed from V and 2 bases from J, the gap between germline ends came to 22 bases. The CDR3 totals 16 residues. From germline, CDR1 is SGHRS and CDR2 YFSETQ. Supplemented by reference TRBV5-1 and TRBJ1-5, the full variable domain reads KAGVTQTPRYLIKTRGQQVTLSCSPISGHRSVSWYQQTPGQGLQFLFEYFSETQRNKGNFPGRFSGRQFSNSRSEMNVSTLELGDSALYLCAPAWYRVGCNQPQHFGDGTRLSIL.

This chain uses TRBV29-1 with TRBJ1-1; D is ambiguous. Germline CDR1 and CDR2: SQVTM and ANQGSEA. Trimming took 2 bases from V and 7 from J, leaving 14 bases between them. The CDR3 is 13 residues long. Here the CDR3 reads CSVELEATLEAFF. CDR3 in DNA: TGCAGCGTTGAATTAGAGGCTACCCTTGAAGCTTTCTTT. The whole variable domain, filled in from reference TRBV29-1 and TRBJ1-1, reads SAVISQKPSRDICQRGTSLTIQCQVDSQVTMMFWYRQQPGQSLTLIATANQGSEATYESGFVIDKFPISRPNLTFSTLTVSNMSPEDSSIYLCSVELEATLEAFFGQGTRLTVV.

The V gene is TRBV3-1, the J gene TRBJ2-5; 9 nucleotides align to TRBD2. This CDR3 is 14 amino acids long. Germline V CDR1 and CDR2: LGHDT, YNNKEL (reference sequence). The trim removed 4 bases at V and 5 bases at J, leaving 5 bases unmatched. CDR3 nucleotide sequence: TGTGCCAGCAGCCTTAGCGGGAGTTACGAGACCCAGTACTTC. It codes for CASSLSGSYETQYF.

V is TRBV7-2 and J is TRBJ2-5; TRBD1 might be the D (6 bases). CDR3 length equals 15 residues. The germline gives CDR1 SGHTA, CDR2 FQGNSA. Trimming pared 5 bases from V and 5 bases from J, leaving 18 bases between. CDR3 DNA sequence: TGTGCCAGCAGCGGAAACGACAGGACCTGGGAGACCCAGTACTTC. It translates to CASSGNDRTWETQYF.

This clonotype was picked up a small number of times. This chain links TRBV10-3 with TRBJ2-6; D remains unclear. This CDR3 is built from 14 residues. V dropped 8 bases and J dropped 0 bases, with 8 bases sitting between them. CDR1 ENHRY and CDR2 SYGVKD come from the germline V gene. The CDR3 nucleotides read TGTGCCATCCAGGCAGACTCTGGGGCCAACGTCCTGACTTTC. Its protein is CAIQADSGANVLTF.

This clonotype has only a few counts. The rearrangement links TRBV27 to TRBJ2-7; 8 bases agree with TRBD2. J lost 5 bases, V lost 4 bases, and 10 bases had no gene match. CDR1 MNHEY and CDR2 SMNVEV come from the germline V gene (reference sequence). The CDR3 spans 15 residues. The DNA for the CDR3 is TGTGCCAGCAGTTCGACGGGACTAGGGGGGCACGAGCAGTACTTC. Amino acid sequence: CASSSTGLGGHEQYF.

This clonotype has just a few counts. The chain joins TRBV7-2 to TRBJ2-7; D unresolved. V dropped 7 bases and J dropped 4 bases, with 11 bases sitting between them. Germline V lookup: CDR1 SGHTA, CDR2 FQGNSA. The CDR3 is 12 amino acids. CDR3 region: CASTLRGYEQYF. The CDR3 DNA reads as TGTGCCAGCACCTTGAGAGGTTACGAGCAGTACTTC.

This chain connects TRBV20-1 to TRBJ1-4; D remains ambiguous. The CDR3 contains 14 residues. Per germline, CDR1 DFQATT and CDR2 SNEGSKA (reference sequence). Trimming pared 6 bases from V and 0 bases from J, leaving 11 bases between. CDR3 amino acids: CSAAAGATNEKLFF. DNA for the CDR3: TGCAGTGCCGCCGCTGGAGCAACTAATGAAAAACTGTTTTTT.

The CDR3 sequence is CASSLPGNTIYF. The CDR3 nucleotides read TGCGCCAGCAGCTTGCCCGGAAACACCATATATTTT. The V and J genes are TRBV5-1 and TRBJ1-3; D gene unclear. The CDR3 is 12 residues long. V was cut by 1 base and J by 4 bases, with 3 bases left in between. CDR1 and CDR2 from the germline V gene are SGHRS and YFSETQ.

The chain employs TRBV12-3 or TRBV12-4 and TRBJ2-1; 11 nucleotides align to TRBD1. The CDR3 is made up of 16 amino acids. After removal of 3 bases from V and 7 bases from J, the junction contained 8 bases not matched to a gene. CDR3 in DNA: TGTGCCAGCAGTTTGGGGGACAGGGGGTTGAGGAATGAGCAGTTCTTC. Amino acids: CASSLGDRGLRNEQFF.

This clonotype has at least ten counts. The rearrangement links TRBV4-2 to TRBJ2-1, with TRBD1 identical over 7 bases. Germline CDR1 is LGHNA and CDR2 is YNFKEQ. The CDR3 consists of 15 residues. With V trimmed by 4 bases and J by 0 bases, 3 bases remained unmatched. Written as DNA, the CDR3 is TGTGCCAGCAGCCCGACAGGGAACTCCTACAATGAGCAGTTCTTC. Its translation is CASSPTGNSYNEQFF.

The V gene is TRBV6-2 or TRBV6-3, the J gene TRBJ2-1, with 9 bases matching TRBD2. V lost 4 bases to trimming and J lost 5 bases; unmatched junction nucleotides: 12. Germline V gene sequence: CDR1 MNHEY, CDR2 SVGEGT. There are 17 residues in the CDR3. The CDR3 coding sequence is TGTGCCAGCAGTTCAGCCGCTGGGCGGGAGGGTAACAATGAGCAGTTCTTC. This sequence encodes CASSSAAGREGNNEQFF.

The chain combines TRBV10-3 with TRBJ1-1, with D perhaps TRBD1 (6 bases). V lost 0 bases, J lost 4 bases, and 6 bases lay in between. The CDR3 extends over 13 amino acids. The V gene's germline CDR1 is ENHRY and CDR2 SYGVKD. Here the CDR3 DNA reads TGTGCCATCAGTGAGTCCAGGGGCACTGAAGCTTTCTTT. It encodes CAISESRGTEAFF.

J is TRBJ2-2 and V is TRBV12-3 or TRBV12-4; D ambiguous. The CDR3 runs 13 residues. V lost 7 bases to trimming and J lost 5 bases, with 11 bases between them. This chain's CDR3 is CASTSTRTGELFF. The DNA for the CDR3 is TGTGCCAGCACCTCGACCCGTACCGGGGAGCTGTTTTTT.

The chain employs TRBV20-1 and TRBJ2-7; a weak D match, TRBD1 (6 bases). CDR3 size: 14 residues. The V end lost 0 bases, the J end lost 5 bases, and 14 bases lay between the germline ends. The germline CDR1 and CDR2 sequences are DFQATT and SNEGSKA (reference sequence). As DNA, the CDR3 is TGCAGTGCTAGAGACCTTCGGACAGAGCACGAGCAGTACTTC. It translates to CSARDLRTEHEQYF.

The V gene is TRBV20-1, the J gene TRBJ2-7; D is unresolved. The V end lost 5 bases, the J end lost 3 bases, and 8 bases lay between the germline ends. The CDR3 contains 11 residues. Germline V lookup: CDR1 DFQATT, CDR2 SNEGSKA (reference sequence). CDR3 sequence reads: CSAPIGYEQYF. The DNA of the CDR3 is TGCAGTGCTCCCATAGGCTACGAGCAGTACTTC.

The V gene is TRBV6-2 or TRBV6-3, the J gene TRBJ2-2; D ambiguous. The CDR3 is 16 amino acids. The ends were cut back, 0 bases at V and 2 bases at J, with 10 bases in the middle. The germline V gene encodes CDR1 MNHEY and CDR2 SVGEGT. DNA for the CDR3: TGTGCCAGCAGTTACTCGTCACAACCCAACACCGGGGAGCTGTTTTTT. Protein sequence: CASSYSSQPNTGELFF.

The chain joins TRBV7-2 to TRBJ2-7; 11 bases are shared with TRBD2. J gave up 3 bases and V 1 base, and 5 bases lay outside the gene matches. The CDR3 has 16 amino acids. CDR1 and CDR2 (germline): SGHTA, FQGNSA. The CDR3 here is CASSLVLTSGDYEQYF. CDR3 sequence (DNA): TGTGCCAGCAGCTTAGTATTGACTAGCGGGGACTACGAGCAGTACTTC.

This clonotype was detected a few times. This rearrangement joins TRBV7-2 to TRBJ1-2; D unresolved. Trimming took 1 base from V and 1 from J, leaving 7 bases between them. Germline assignment: CDR1 SGHTA and CDR2 FQGNSA. This CDR3 contains 14 residues. CDR3 coding DNA: TGTGCCAGCAGCTTAGTGGGCGATAACTATGGCTACACCTTC. It translates to CASSLVGDNYGYTF.

This chain links TRBV28 with TRBJ2-7, with TRBD2 matching over 12 bases. After removal of 6 bases from V and 1 base from J, the junction contained 4 bases not matched to a gene. There are 15 residues in the CDR3. Germline-derived CDR1 and CDR2 are MDHEN and SYDVKM. The CDR3 sequence is CASRPSGRGSYEQYF. CDR3 DNA sequence: TGTGCCAGCAGACCTAGCGGGAGGGGGTCCTACGAGCAGTACTTC.

This chain connects TRBV20-1 to TRBJ2-3, with 9 bases matching TRBD2. The CDR3 has 14 amino acids. The V segment lost 4 bases and the J segment 5 bases; nucleotides outside the gene matches: 7. Germline CDR1 is DFQATT and CDR2 is SNEGSKA (reference sequence). The CDR3 sequence: CSANAGGRGDTQYF. The CDR3 bases are TGCAGTGCTAACGCGGGAGGGCGTGGAGATACGCAGTATTTT.

The chain employs TRBV21-1 and TRBJ2-7; the table's D call, TRBD1, was not checked against the DNA. TRBV21-1 is tagged as a pseudogene. The CDR3 runs to 14 residues. The CDR3 sequence: CASSPHRGTYEQYF. CDR3 nucleotide sequence: TGTGCCAGCAGCCCCCACAGGGGTACCTACGAGCAGTACTTC.

V usage is TRBV29-1 and J usage is TRBJ2-7, with D unclear. CDR1 and CDR2 from the germline V gene are SQVTM and ANQGSEA. Trimming cost V 5 bases and J 5 bases, with 7 bases left between them. This CDR3 contains 10 residues. The CDR3 reads CSVKGHEQYF. In nucleotides, the CDR3 is TGCAGCGTTAAAGGTCACGAGCAGTACTTC.

The chain couples TRBV19 to TRBJ2-2; D gene ambiguous. This CDR3 is built from 13 residues. Germline V gene data show CDR1 as LNHDA and CDR2 as SQIVND (reference sequence). V shed 3 bases and J shed 8 bases, with 10 bases lying between them. The CDR3 DNA sequence: TGTGCCAGTAGTATCGGCGATGTGGGGGAGCTGTTTTTT. It yields the protein CASSIGDVGELFF.

The V gene is TRBV7-2, the J gene TRBJ2-7; D is unresolved. The CDR3 totals 17 residues. Germline V gene lookup returns CDR1 SGHTA and CDR2 FQGNSA. V was cut by 2 bases and J by 3 bases, with 20 bases left in between. The CDR3 protein is CASSLLFRAPGDYEQYF. CDR3 nucleotide sequence: TGTGCCAGCAGCTTACTTTTCCGGGCCCCCGGAGACTACGAGCAGTACTTC.

This CDR3 reads CASRPQGNTGELFF. The CDR3 DNA reads TGTGCCAGCAGACCGCAGGGGAACACCGGGGAGCTGTTTTTT. The rearrangement uses TRBV28 and TRBJ2-2, with D possibly TRBD1 on 5 matching bases. Deletions cut 6 bases from V and 1 base from J, with 9 bases between. Germline V CDR1 and CDR2: MDHEN, SYDVKM. The CDR3 is 14 amino acids.

J is TRBJ2-5 and V is TRBV12-3 or TRBV12-4, with TRBD2 identical over 13 bases. The CDR3 length is 16 residues. Trimming at V came to 7 bases and at J to 4 bases, leaving 9 bases not matched to a gene. The CDR3 sequence: CASTPGGLAGRETQYF. The CDR3 bases are TGTGCCAGCACTCCTGGGGGACTAGCGGGAAGAGAGACCCAGTACTTC.

V gene TRBV5-1 combines with J gene TRBJ2-1; 7 nucleotides match TRBD2. V trimming: 7 bases; J trimming: 3 bases; junction bases outside the gene matches: 7. There are 14 residues in the CDR3. The germline V gene has CDR1 SGHRS and CDR2 YFSETQ. The CDR3 nucleotides are TGCGCCAGCTCTGGCGGGAGACTCTACAATGAGCAGTTCTTC. This translates into CASSGGRLYNEQFF. The full variable domain, its missing parts supplied by reference TRBV5-1 and TRBJ2-1, is KAGVTQTPRYLIKTRGQQVTLSCSPISGHRSVSWYQQTPGQGLQFLFEYFSETQRNKGNFPGRFSGRQFSNSRSEMNVSTLELGDSALYLCASSGGRLYNEQFFGPGTRLTVL.

A few counts support this clonotype. This chain connects TRBV2 to TRBJ2-3; D may be TRBD1 or TRBD2 (5 bases each). CDR1 is SNHLY and CDR2 is FYNNEI in the germline V gene. The CDR3 consists of 11 residues. The ends were cut back, 9 bases at V and 14 bases at J, with 18 bases in the middle. The CDR3 here is CARLRDGRLYF. The DNA for the CDR3 is TGTGCCAGACTTCGGGACGGGCGGCTGTATTTT.